This T cell receptor beta chain came from a study of response to subunit inactivated influenza vaccine. This clonotype appeared a few times. V lost 0 bases and J 7 bases, leaving 24 bases between the germline ends. Germline lookup yields CDR1 LGHNA and CDR2 YSLEER. The CDR3 loop spans 18 amino acids. TCRdb re-called the RT-PCR reads with MiXCR, one entry per CDR3 protein. The sample has hundreds of thousands of distinct CDR3 sequences, about 15% seen once. V is TRBV4-3 and J is TRBJ1-2; D unresolved. This specimen was PBMCs from blood, taken approximately 13 days after vaccination. This TCR came from a man aged 45 to 65 who received an inactivated influenza vaccine. The CDR3 nucleotides read TGCGCCAGCAGCCAAGATGGGAGTAGGGATCCATTGTGGCCTGGCTACACCTTC. Its protein product is CASSQDGSRDPLWPGYTF.